Presented here are 16 T cell receptor beta chains from one specimen sequenced in a study of cytomegalovirus exposure and HLA in healthy donors. Primers: 60 Vbeta forward and 13 Jbeta reverse. Profiled with immunoSEQ multiplex PCR; TCRdb holds only in-frame clones, not every one. The table includes approximately 120,000 clones, about 79% detected once. Material for sequencing was PBMCs. The source of these receptors is a man aged 45-65 years in good health and CMV-seronegative.

The chain combines TRBV19 with TRBJ2-3, with 13 bases identical to TRBD2. After removal of 6 bases from V and 4 bases from J, the junction contained 7 bases not matched to a gene. This CDR3 contains 16 residues. CDR1 and CDR2 from the germline V gene are LNHDA and SQIVND (reference sequence). CDR3 nucleotide sequence: TGTGCCAGTAGCCGACTAGCGGGGGGCCCCCCAGATACGCAGTATTTT. This translates into CASSRLAGGPPDTQYF.

This clone was seen a handful of times. CDR3 loop: CARRDRAHYGYTF. The CDR3 DNA is TGCGCCCGCCGGGACAGAGCTCATTATGGCTACACCTTC. J is TRBJ1-2 and V is TRBV23-1, with 7 bases lining up with TRBD1. TRBV23-1 is treated as an ORF (open reading frame) with a function not yet certain. The J segment lost 5 bases and the V segment lost 11 bases, leaving 11 bases of the junction unmatched. This CDR3 region has 13 residues.

This clone was counted between two and nine times. The chain joins TRBV5-8 to TRBJ1-6; D gene unclear. V lost 0 bases, J lost 4 bases, and 11 bases lay in between. Germline values: CDR1 SGHTS, CDR2 YDEGEE. The CDR3 runs 16 residues. As DNA, the CDR3 is TGTGCCAGCAGCTTGGCGCGCGCAAGTTATAATTCACCCCTCCACTTT. This gives the protein CASSLARASYNSPLHF.

This clone occurred once. V usage is TRBV28 and J usage is TRBJ2-1; 11 bases line up with TRBD2. This CDR3 has 16 residues. V dropped 4 bases and J dropped 0; count of bases not matched to a gene: 2. The germline CDR1 and CDR2 sequences are MDHEN and SYDVKM. DNA for the CDR3: TGTGCCAGCAGTTCGGGACTAGCGGTCTCCTACAATGAGCAGTTCTTC. Its protein is CASSSGLAVSYNEQFF.

The chain uses TRBV13 and TRBJ2-1; TRBD2 might be the D (5 bases). The CDR3 contains 12 residues. Germline V CDR1 and CDR2: PRHDT, FYEKMQ (reference sequence). Trimming cost V 4 bases and J 10 bases, with 11 bases left between them. The CDR3 region is CASSSTRGEQFF. In DNA form, the CDR3 reads TGTGCCAGCAGCTCGACCCGCGGGGAGCAGTTCTTC.

This clone showed up just once. J is TRBJ1-6 and V is TRBV27; no clear D gene. CDR1 is MNHEY and CDR2 is SMNVEV in the germline V gene (reference sequence). V shed 5 bases and J shed 0 bases, with 14 bases lying between them. The CDR3 extends over 17 amino acids. The CDR3 protein is CASSPSAGSSYNSPLHF. CDR3 DNA sequence: TGTGCCAGCAGTCCCTCGGCGGGGAGCTCCTATAATTCACCCCTCCACTTT.

V usage is TRBV29-1 and J usage is TRBJ2-5, with 13 bases aligning to TRBD2. Looked up from germline, CDR1 is SQVTM and CDR2 is ANQGSEA. CDR3 length equals 16 residues. The trim removed 4 bases at V and 7 bases at J, leaving 12 bases unmatched. This CDR3 is CSVVTSGGGFLGTQYF. DNA for the CDR3: TGCAGCGTTGTTACTAGCGGGGGGGGATTTCTGGGGACCCAGTACTTC.

The genes are TRBV4-2 and TRBJ2-1; a possible D gene is TRBD2 (6 bases). V was cut by 4 bases and J by 4 bases, with 17 bases left in between. Per germline, CDR1 LGHNA and CDR2 YNFKEQ. This CDR3 is 16 amino acids long. The chain's CDR3 is CASSRRRGMDYNEQFF. CDR3 DNA: TGTGCCAGCAGCCGACGCCGGGGGATGGATTACAATGAGCAGTTCTTC.

The chain recombines TRBV5-4 with TRBJ2-5; TRBD2 aligns across 9 bases. J gave up 2 bases and V 4 bases, and 9 bases lay outside the gene matches. The CDR3 runs to 16 residues. Germline assignment: CDR1 SGHNT and CDR2 YYREEE (reference sequence). CDR3 in amino acids: CASSLDSGGNQETQYF. For the CDR3, the DNA is TGTGCCAGCAGCCTCGATAGCGGGGGTAATCAAGAGACCCAGTACTTC.

Points on this clone: The sample holds other DNA sequences that translate to the same CDR3. The chain joins TRBV18 to TRBJ1-5, with 11 nucleotides matching TRBD1. Germline V lookup: CDR1 KGHSH, CDR2 LQKENI. V was clipped by 5 bases and J by 5 bases; unmatched bases: 5. The CDR3 runs to 15 residues. CDR3 sequence: CASSVGQGEDQPQHF. CDR3 DNA: TGTGCCAGCTCAGTGGGACAGGGGGAAGATCAGCCCCAGCATTTT.

The chain carries TRBV7-8 and TRBJ2-1; a possible D gene is TRBD2 (6 bases). Germline V lookup: CDR1 SGHVS, CDR2 FQNEAQ. Trimming removed 2 bases at V and 3 bases at J, with 8 bases between. The CDR3 runs to 14 residues. The CDR3 spells CASSLQGLYNEQFF. The CDR3 DNA reads TGTGCCAGCAGCTTACAGGGACTCTACAATGAGCAGTTCTTC.

This rearrangement joins TRBV2 to TRBJ2-5; tentative D call: TRBD1 (6 bases). The CDR3 is made up of 15 amino acids. CDR1 is SNHLY, CDR2 FYNNEI, per germline. The V end was cut by 5 bases, the J end by 2 bases, with 15 bases between. The CDR3 here is CASSPSDSTQETQYF. CDR3 nucleotides: TGTGCCAGCAGTCCGTCGGACAGTACTCAAGAGACCCAGTACTTC.

This clone occurred a few times. The chain uses TRBV9 and TRBJ1-2; weak D call: TRBD1 (6 bases). Germline CDR1 is SGDLS and CDR2 is YYNGEE. The CDR3 loop spans 13 amino acids. Trimming left V 4 bases short and J 6 bases short, with 13 bases between. CDR3 DNA sequence: TGTGCCAGCAGCCTCGTTTCAGGGGATGGCTACACCTTC. Amino acids: CASSLVSGDGYTF. Supplemented by reference TRBV9 and TRBJ1-2, the full variable domain reads DSGVTQTPKHLITATGQRVTLRCSPRSGDLSVYWYQQSLDQGLQFLIQYYNGEERAKGNILERFSAQQFPDLHSELNLSSLELGDSALYFCASSLVSGDGYTFGSGTRLTVV.

The chain is built from TRBV28 and TRBJ1-2; D unclear. Germline CDR1 is MDHEN and CDR2 is SYDVKM. The V end lost 3 bases, the J end lost 7 bases, and 9 bases lay between the germline ends. The CDR3 length is 12 residues. The CDR3 DNA reads as TGTGCCAGCAGTTTTGAGGTCCCTGGCTACACCTTC. As protein: CASSFEVPGYTF.

This chain connects TRBV6-1 to TRBJ2-7, with TRBD1 as a possible D gene (6 bases). Trimming removed 5 bases from V and 2 bases from J, with 10 bases in between. The CDR3 covers 13 residues. CDR1 and CDR2 (germline): MNHNS, SASEGT. In DNA form, the CDR3 reads TGTGCCAGCAGTAAGGACAGACCCTACGAGCAGTACGTC. Translated, it gives CASSKDRPYEQYV.

V gene TRBV7-2 combines with J gene TRBJ1-5; TRBD1 matches 7 bases. V shed 4 bases, J shed 5 bases, and the junction held 8 bases outside the gene matches. Germline assignment: CDR1 SGHTA and CDR2 FQGNSA. This CDR3 has 15 amino acids. In DNA, the CDR3 is TGTGCCAGCAGCTCACAGGGGCTTGACCATCAGCCCCAGCATTTT. Amino acids: CASSSQGLDHQPQHF.